This T cell receptor beta chain was captured by sequencing in a study of shared clonotypes between healthy human individuals. The study's findings and limits: Large sequencing depth failed to make sorted-subset sequencing complete, rarefaction showed.

For this clone: Its antigen remains unidentified.

Adult Caucasians living in Nashville, Tennessee made up all of the donors. Trimming took 1 base from V and 0 from J, leaving 7 bases between them. This CDR3 spans 15 amino acids. Germline V gene data show CDR1 as SEHNR and CDR2 as FQNEAQ (reference sequence). TCRdb's table, derived via immunoSEQ multiplex PCR, lists solely in-frame clones and lacks some. The table shows under 1,100,000 clones, with 75% occurring only once. The J gene is TRBJ2-1, the V gene TRBV7-9; no definite D call. This TCR came from a man between 18 and 35 years old in good health. The sample comprised memory CD4+ T cells sorted from blood. Subset defined: CD45RA-negative fraction. The CDR3 loop is CASSLGMTSYNEQFF. CDR3 nucleotides: TGTGCCAGCAGCTTAGGGATGACCTCCTACAATGAGCAGTTCTTC. The whole variable domain, filled in from reference TRBV7-9 and TRBJ2-1, reads DTGVSQNPRHKITKRGQNVTFRCDPISEHNRLYWYRQTLGQGPEFLTYFQNEAQLEKSRLLSDRFSAERPKGSFSTLEIQRTEQGDSAMYLCASSLGMTSYNEQFFGPGTRLTVL.